The source of this T cell receptor beta chain is a study of blood T cell repertoires in COVID-19. Overall study: Samples taken during acute and convalescent COVID-19 were collected in the United States, Italy and Spain. PBMCs, B-cell-depleted T cells, or T cells provided the cDNA or gDNA that made up the material.

Measured with immunoSEQ multiplex PCR; TCRdb has only the in-frame clones, and not every one. Altogether some 100,000 clones are present, roughly 92% being singletons, with the ten largest covering around 5.7%. Trimming took off 4 bases at V and 5 bases at J, with 10 bases between the two ends. The CDR3 has 14 amino acids. Germline-derived CDR1 and CDR2 are SGDLS and YYNGEE. The chain has TRBV9 and TRBJ1-6; no definite D call. The sample comprised peripheral blood. This clonotype originated in a man aged 65-85 years with acute or convalescent COVID-19. The CDR3 bases are TGTGCCAGCAGCTCCCAGGTGGATAATTCACCCCTCCACTTT. Residues: CASSSQVDNSPLHF.